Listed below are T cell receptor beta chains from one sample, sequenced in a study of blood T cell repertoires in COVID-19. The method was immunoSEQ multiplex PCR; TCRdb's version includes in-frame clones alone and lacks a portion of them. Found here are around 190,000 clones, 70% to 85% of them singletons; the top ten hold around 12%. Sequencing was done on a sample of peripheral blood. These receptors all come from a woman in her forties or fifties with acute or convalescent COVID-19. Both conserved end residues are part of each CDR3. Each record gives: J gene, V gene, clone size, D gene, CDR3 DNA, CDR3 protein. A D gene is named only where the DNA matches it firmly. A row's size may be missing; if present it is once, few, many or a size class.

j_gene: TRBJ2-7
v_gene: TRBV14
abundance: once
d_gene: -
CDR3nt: TGTGCCAGCAGCCAAGAGCGGTACTCCTACGAGCAGTACTTC
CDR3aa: CASSQERYSYEQYF

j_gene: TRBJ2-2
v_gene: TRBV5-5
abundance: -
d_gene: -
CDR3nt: TGTGCCAGCAGCCCCCGGGTGGGACTCACCGGGGAGCTGTTTTTT
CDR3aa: CASSPRVGLTGELFF

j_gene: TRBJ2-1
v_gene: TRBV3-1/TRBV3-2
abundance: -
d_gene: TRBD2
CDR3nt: TGTGCCAGCAGCCACACAATGGGGGGGAATGAGCAGTTCTTC
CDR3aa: CASSHTMGGNEQFF

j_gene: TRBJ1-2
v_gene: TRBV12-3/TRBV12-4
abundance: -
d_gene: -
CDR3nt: TGTGCCAGCAGTCAGGGATATGGCTACACCTTC
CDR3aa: CASSQGYGYTF

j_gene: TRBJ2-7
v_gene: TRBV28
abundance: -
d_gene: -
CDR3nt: TGTGCCAGCAGTTTATTCAGACAGGTCTACGAGCAGTACTTC
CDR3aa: CASSLFRQVYEQYF

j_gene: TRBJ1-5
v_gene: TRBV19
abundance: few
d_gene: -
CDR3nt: TGTGCCACCAAGTACTCAGGGTCGAGCAATCAGCCCCAGCATTTT
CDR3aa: CATKYSGSSNQPQHF

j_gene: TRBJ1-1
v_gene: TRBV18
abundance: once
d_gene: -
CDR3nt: TGTGCCAGCTCCCCGGGACAGAACACTGAAGCTTTCTTT
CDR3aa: CASSPGQNTEAFF

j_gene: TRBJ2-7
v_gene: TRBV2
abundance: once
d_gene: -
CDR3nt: TGTGCCAGCAGTGTAGACAGGTCAAGCTCCTACGAGCAGTACTTC
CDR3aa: CASSVDRSSSYEQYF

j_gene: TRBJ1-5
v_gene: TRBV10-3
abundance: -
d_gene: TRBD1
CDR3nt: TGTGCCATCAGCAAGGGGGCTGGCAATCAGCCCCAGCATTTT
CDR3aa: CAISKGAGNQPQHF

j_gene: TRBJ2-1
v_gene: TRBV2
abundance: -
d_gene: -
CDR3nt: TGTGCCAGCAGTGAGATTCGAGGGAACGTCAATGAGCAGTTCTTC
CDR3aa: CASSEIRGNVNEQFF

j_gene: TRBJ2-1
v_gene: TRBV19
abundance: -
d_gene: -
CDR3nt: TGTGCCAGTAGTATGTTTGGGGGGAACCTATACAATGAGCAGTTCTTC
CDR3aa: CASSMFGGNLYNEQFF

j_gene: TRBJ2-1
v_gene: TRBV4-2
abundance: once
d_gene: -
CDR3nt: TGTGCCAGCAGCCAAGATGCTTATAGACAGCTCGAAAGGAATGAGCAGTTCTTC
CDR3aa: CASSQDAYRQLERNEQFF

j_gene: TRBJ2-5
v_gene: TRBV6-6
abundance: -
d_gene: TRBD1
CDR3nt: TGTGCCAGCACCTCACAGGGGGTAGTGGAGACCCAGTACTTC
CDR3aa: CASTSQGVVETQYF

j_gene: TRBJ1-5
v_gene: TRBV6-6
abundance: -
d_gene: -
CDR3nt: TGTGCCAGCAGCCCTTCGGGAGATCAGCCCCAGCATTTT
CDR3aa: CASSPSGDQPQHF

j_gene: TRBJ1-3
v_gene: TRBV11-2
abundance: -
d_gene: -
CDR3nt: TGTGCCAGCAGCCTAGAGGGGGGGGGCCGCTTCCCTGGAAACACCATATATTTT
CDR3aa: CASSLEGGGRFPGNTIYF

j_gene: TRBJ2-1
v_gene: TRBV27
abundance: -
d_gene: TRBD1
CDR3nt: TGTGCCAGCAGTTTAGCTCTTAGACAGGGGGGGTACAATGAGCAGTTCTTC
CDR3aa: CASSLALRQGGYNEQFF

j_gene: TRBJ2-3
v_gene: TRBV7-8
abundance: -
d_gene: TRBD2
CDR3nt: TGTGCCAGCAAACTAGCGGGAGGGCGAGGGACGCAGTATTTT
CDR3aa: CASKLAGGRGTQYF

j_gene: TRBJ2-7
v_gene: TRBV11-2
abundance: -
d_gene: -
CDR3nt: TGTGCCAGCAGTTTACAGGGTTACGAGCAGTACTTC
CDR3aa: CASSLQGYEQYF

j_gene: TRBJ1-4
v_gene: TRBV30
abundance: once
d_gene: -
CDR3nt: TGTGCCTGGAGTGTACTAACAGGGAGTTACGAAAAACTGTTTTTT
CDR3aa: CAWSVLTGSYEKLFF

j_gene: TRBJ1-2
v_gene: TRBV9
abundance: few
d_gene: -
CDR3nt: TGTGCCAGCAGCCCTCCAGGGGTTCAAGGCTACACCTTC
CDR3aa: CASSPPGVQGYTF

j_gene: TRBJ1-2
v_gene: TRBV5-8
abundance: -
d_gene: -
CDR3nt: TGTGCCAGCAGCTTGGTGGGGGGAAACTATGGCTACACCTTC
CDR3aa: CASSLVGGNYGYTF